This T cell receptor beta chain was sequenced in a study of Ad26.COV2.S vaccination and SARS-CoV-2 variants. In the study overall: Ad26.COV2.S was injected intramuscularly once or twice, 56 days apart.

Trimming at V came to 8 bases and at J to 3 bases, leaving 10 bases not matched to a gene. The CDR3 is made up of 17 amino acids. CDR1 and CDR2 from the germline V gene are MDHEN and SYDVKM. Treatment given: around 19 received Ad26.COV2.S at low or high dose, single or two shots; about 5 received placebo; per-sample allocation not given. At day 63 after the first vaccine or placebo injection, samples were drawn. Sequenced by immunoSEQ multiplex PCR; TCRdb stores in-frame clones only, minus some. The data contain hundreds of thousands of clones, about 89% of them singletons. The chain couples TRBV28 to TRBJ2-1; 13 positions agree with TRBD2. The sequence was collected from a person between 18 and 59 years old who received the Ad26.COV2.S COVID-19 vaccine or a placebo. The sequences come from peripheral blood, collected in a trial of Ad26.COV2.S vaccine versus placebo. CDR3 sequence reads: CASGSTSGGSHYNEQFF. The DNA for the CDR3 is TGTGCCAGCGGTTCGACTAGCGGGGGGTCACACTACAATGAGCAGTTCTTC.